This is a list of T cell receptor beta chains from one sample in a study of T cell responses to AZD1222 COVID-19 vaccine. Here immunoSEQ multiplex PCR was the method, and the copy in TCRdb shows in-frame clones only, minus some. Among 98,000 or so clones, 75% to 90% were seen once, and the ten largest hold around 9%. This specimen was peripheral blood, taken on day 0 of AZD1222 vaccination. These receptors came from an adult in good health. The CDR3 runs from the conserved cysteine through the conserved F or W. D genes are given only for firm matches. Some rows have no size entry. The others give once, few or many, or a class for an expanded clone.

CDR3 protein | CDR3 DNA | V gene | clone size | D gene | J gene
CATSPARGRNTEAFF | TGTGCCACTAGCCCAGCCAGGGGAAGGAACACTGAAGCTTTCTTT | TRBV19 | NA | NA | TRBJ1-1
CASRPPNTIYF | TGCGCCAGCAGACCTCCAAACACCATATATTTT | TRBV4-3 | NA | NA | TRBJ1-3
CASSLGTGNQPQHF | TGCGCCAGCAGCTTGGGGACAGGTAATCAGCCCCAGCATTTT | TRBV5-1 | NA | TRBD1 | TRBJ1-5
CASSLGPAYNEQFF | TGTGCCAGCAGCTTAGGCCCCGCCTACAATGAGCAGTTCTTC | TRBV7-2 | once | NA | TRBJ2-1
CASRGYTGVLDEQFF | TGTGCCAGCAGGGGGTATACAGGGGTCTTGGATGAGCAGTTCTTC | TRBV27 | NA | TRBD1 | TRBJ2-1
CASNLDRDGYTF | TGTGCCAGCAACCTCGACAGGGATGGCTACACCTTC | TRBV28 | NA | TRBD1 | TRBJ1-2
CATQNRRVSEKLFF | TGTGCCACCCAAAACAGGCGGGTGAGTGAAAAACTGTTTTTT | TRBV7-3 | NA | NA | TRBJ1-4
CASSSFGGSKTGELFF | TGTGCCAGCAGCTCCTTCGGCGGGAGTAAGACCGGGGAGCTGTTTTTT | TRBV27 | NA | TRBD2 | TRBJ2-2
CASSFLGSPLHF | TGTGCCAGCAGTTTTCTGGGTTCACCCCTCCACTTT | TRBV28 | NA | NA | TRBJ1-6
CASSAGGRGEAFF | TGTGCCAGCAGTGCTGGGGGGAGGGGGGAAGCTTTCTTT | TRBV25-1 | NA | NA | TRBJ1-1
CASSLGVGGSYEQYF | TGTGCCAGCAGCTTAGGGGTAGGGGGATCCTACGAGCAGTACTTC | TRBV7-2 | NA | NA | TRBJ2-7
CASSLQGTTNTEAFF | TGTGCCAGCAGTTTACAAGGGACAACGAACACTGAAGCTTTCTTT | TRBV7-6 | NA | NA | TRBJ1-1
CASTMETQYF | TGTGCCAGCACAATGGAGACCCAGTACTTC | TRBV2 | NA | NA | TRBJ2-5
CASSYGWRETQYF | TGTGCCAGCAGTTACGGTTGGCGGGAGACCCAGTACTTC | TRBV6-5 | NA | NA | TRBJ2-5
CASSEGGLPRDGYTF | TGTGCCAGCAGTGAAGGAGGACTCCCTAGGGATGGCTACACCTTC | TRBV6-1 | NA | NA | TRBJ1-2
CASGLGQGGNEQFF | TGTGCTAGTGGTTTGGGTCAGGGAGGGAATGAGCAGTTCTTC | TRBV12-5 | NA | TRBD2 | TRBJ2-1
CASRAGTGNTGELFF | TGCGCCAGCAGAGCCGGGACAGGGAACACCGGGGAGCTGTTTTTT | TRBV10-1 | NA | TRBD1 | TRBJ2-2
CASSESSGLPSTDTQYF | TGCGCCAGCAGTGAGTCAAGCGGCCTACCCTCCACAGATACGCAGTATTTT | TRBV10-1 | NA | NA | TRBJ2-3
CASTRTGHNSPLHF | TGTGCCAGCACCAGGACAGGCCATAATTCACCCCTCCACTTT | TRBV6-5 | NA | TRBD1 | TRBJ1-6
CASMGQTNYGYTF | TGTGCCAGCATGGGGCAAACCAACTATGGCTACACCTTC | TRBV27 | once | NA | TRBJ1-2
CASSLIGTGEARAYGYTF | TGTGCCAGCAGCCTGATAGGGACAGGGGAGGCTAGGGCCTATGGCTACACCTTC | TRBV7-9 | NA | TRBD1 | TRBJ1-2
CASSVEATGLPGNTIYF | TGTGCCAGCAGCGTAGAGGCGACAGGACTACCTGGAAACACCATATATTTT | TRBV9 | NA | NA | TRBJ1-3
CASRPGPNYGYTF | TGTGCCAGCAGGCCCGGGCCTAACTATGGCTACACCTTC | TRBV28 | NA | NA | TRBJ1-2
CASSPPGDNYGYTF | TGTGCCAGCAGCCCCCCAGGGGATAACTATGGCTACACCTTC | TRBV7-2 | NA | NA | TRBJ1-2
CSVARTIDYGYTF | TGCAGCGTTGCGCGGACGATCGACTATGGCTACACCTTC | TRBV29-1 | NA | NA | TRBJ1-2
CASSRRGLGGGAYGTGELFF | TGTGCCAGCAGCCGAAGAGGCTTGGGCGGGGGGGCCTATGGCACCGGGGAGCTGTTTTTT | TRBV7-3 | few | TRBD2 | TRBJ2-2
CASSPDLGGLTEAFF | TGTGCCAGCAGTCCCGACCTAGGGGGTCTTACTGAAGCTTTCTTT | TRBV6-4 | few | NA | TRBJ1-1
CASSSGPDTDTQYF | TGTGCCAGCAGCTCCGGACCAGACACAGATACGCAGTATTTT | TRBV7-2 | NA | NA | TRBJ2-3
CASSLWTENYGYTF | TGTGCCAGCTCACTGTGGACGGAGAACTATGGCTACACCTTC | TRBV18 | NA | NA | TRBJ1-2
CASSAGAGNYGYTF | TGTGCCAGCAGCGCAGGGGCTGGGAACTATGGCTACACCTTC | TRBV5-4 | NA | NA | TRBJ1-2
CASTPGLTSYGYTF | TGTGCCAGCACCCCGGGCCTTACCTCCTATGGCTACACCTTC | TRBV7-9 | once | NA | TRBJ1-2
CASSFGYEQYF | TGTGCCAGCAGTTTTGGGTACGAGCAGTACTTC | TRBV28 | NA | NA | TRBJ2-7
CASSVAGQSPLHF | TGTGCCAGCAGCGTAGCAGGACAATCACCCCTCCACTTT | TRBV9 | NA | NA | TRBJ1-6
CAISGTGGASEAFF | TGTGCCATCAGTGGGACAGGGGGCGCATCTGAAGCTTTCTTT | TRBV10-3 | NA | TRBD1 | TRBJ1-1
CASSVGGYSNEKLFF | TGTGCCAGCAGCGTAGGGGGGTACTCTAATGAAAAACTGTTTTTT | TRBV9 | few | NA | TRBJ1-4
CASSSEGNSPLHF | TGTGCCAGCAGTTCTGAGGGTAATTCACCCCTCCACTTT | TRBV6-5 | NA | NA | TRBJ1-6
CASSIWRGAAPDTQYF | TGTGCCAGCAGCATATGGCGAGGGGCCGCTCCAGATACGCAGTATTTT | TRBV5-4 | NA | NA | TRBJ2-3
CASSPTGGAGNTIYF | TGCGCCAGCAGCCCCACGGGGGGGGCTGGAAACACCATATATTTT | TRBV5-1 | few | NA | TRBJ1-3
CASRLLAGGITDTQYF | TGTGCCAGCAGGCTTCTAGCGGGAGGGATCACAGATACGCAGTATTTT | TRBV2 | NA | TRBD2 | TRBJ2-3
CASSRAEAYEQYF | TGTGCCAGCAGCCGAGCGGAGGCCTACGAGCAGTACTTC | TRBV6-2/TRBV6-3 | NA | NA | TRBJ2-7
CARSLSTDTQYF | TGTGCCAGAAGTTTAAGCACAGATACGCAGTATTTT | TRBV7-5 | NA | NA | TRBJ2-3
CASSLGGSGANVLTF | TGTGCCAGCAGTCTAGGGGGCTCTGGGGCCAACGTCCTGACTTTC | TRBV6-5 | NA | NA | TRBJ2-6
CASRGAETGARQETQYF | TGTGCCAGCAGGGGTGCGGAGACGGGAGCCCGCCAAGAGACCCAGTACTTC | TRBV5-6 | NA | NA | TRBJ2-5
CASSQLPNSPLHF | TGCGCCAGCAGTCAACTGCCCAATTCACCCCTCCACTTT | TRBV10-1 | NA | NA | TRBJ1-6
CASSQVVVSSYEQYF | TGCGCCAGCAGCCAAGTGGTTGTGAGCTCCTACGAGCAGTACTTC | TRBV4-1 | NA | NA | TRBJ2-7
CASSSSGGAKSANEQFF | TGTGCCAGCAGTTCAAGCGGGGGGGCTAAGTCGGCCAATGAGCAGTTCTTC | TRBV6-2/TRBV6-3 | NA | TRBD2 | TRBJ2-1
CASSSLGLARAEQYF | TGTGCCAGCAGCTCGCTAGGACTAGCGAGGGCCGAGCAGTACTTC | TRBV14 | NA | TRBD2 | TRBJ2-7
CASTIPSGTGLRKLFF | TGTGCCAGCACCATCCCCTCCGGGACAGGATTACGAAAACTGTTTTTT | TRBV28 | NA | TRBD1 | TRBJ1-4
CASSFEGAMGTEAFF | TGCGCCAGCAGCTTTGAAGGCGCCATGGGAACTGAAGCTTTCTTT | TRBV5-1 | NA | NA | TRBJ1-1
CASSPPYSGREAFF | TGTGCCAGCTCACCACCATACTCGGGGCGGGAGGCTTTCTTT | TRBV18 | NA | NA | TRBJ1-1
CASSRVPPEAFF | TGCGCCAGCAGTCGGGTCCCCCCTGAAGCTTTCTTT | TRBV5-1 | few | NA | TRBJ1-1
CASSLAATGKKEKLFF | TGTGCCAGCAGCTTAGCGGCGACAGGGAAGAAGGAAAAACTGTTTTTT | TRBV11-2 | NA | TRBD1 | TRBJ1-4
CAITSGGLGYTF | TGTGCCATCACATCTGGGGGGCTAGGCTACACCTTC | TRBV10-3 | medium-sized | NA | TRBJ1-2
CASSNRVWGYTF | TGTGCCAGTAGTAATAGGGTGTGGGGCTACACCTTC | TRBV19 | once | NA | TRBJ1-2
CASSPRPTEYNSPLHF | TGTGCCAGCAGCCCCCGACCGACGGAGTATAATTCACCCCTCCACTTT | TRBV9 | NA | NA | TRBJ1-6